This TCR beta chain is drawn from a study of T-cell reconstitution after alpha-beta-depleted transplantation in children. To note about this clonotype: Its antigen is unknown.

Notes on the study in general: There were some patients whose high TCRbeta diversity at day 60 came from surviving recipient T cells and thymic progenitors. About two months after transplant, alpha-beta T cells reportedly came from several hundred expanded graft clones.

Construction of the TCRbeta library involved unique molecular identifiers. TCRdb processed the PCR reads anew with MiXCR; each CDR3 protein has one entry. The repertoire has about 50,000 distinct CDR3 sequences, about 5.7% of them found once; the top ten carry roughly 31%. Germline CDR1 is PRHDT and CDR2 is FYEKMQ (reference sequence). The CDR3 extends over 16 amino acids. J was trimmed by 0 bases and V by 2 bases; bases with no gene match: 5. The chain links TRBV13 to TRBJ2-5; 8 positions agree with TRBD2. This clonotype was obtained from a female patient under 10 years old who had a stem cell transplant for aplastic anemia, so the T cells may come from the graft donor. The sequenced sample was PBMCs, mostly from graft donor cells, obtained 60 days after TCRalphabeta/CD19-depleted stem cell transplant. CDR3 DNA: TGTGCCAGCAGCTTAAGGCTAGCGGGTTACCAAGAGACCCAGTACTTC. This encodes CASSLRLAGYQETQYF.